A single sample is the source of the 5 T cell receptor beta chains below, sequenced in a study of OX40 agonist ivuxolimab in advanced cancers. TCRdb keeps only in-frame clones here, not all; method: immunoSEQ multiplex PCR. The sample yields some 64,000 clones, 91% seen once. The sample here was CD4+ or CD8+ T cells sorted from blood, taken in a trial of the OX40 agonist ivuxolimab. The receptors were gathered from an adult with an advanced solid tumor such as melanoma, head and neck, liver or kidney cancer.

The V and J genes are TRBV5-4 and TRBJ2-3; D is tentatively TRBD1 or TRBD2 (6 bases each). The V gene's germline CDR1 is SGHNT and CDR2 YYREEE (reference sequence). V gave up 3 bases and J gave up 7 bases, with 24 bases separating them. This CDR3 has 17 amino acids. As DNA, the CDR3 is TGTGCCAGCAGCTCGACACAGGGAGTGAGGGGGGCAAATACGCAGTATTTT. Translating it yields CASSSTQGVRGANTQYF.

The rearrangement joins TRBV7-8 to TRBJ2-5, with a weak D call TRBD2 (6 bases). Germline V gene data show CDR1 as SGHVS and CDR2 as FQNEAQ. The CDR3 covers 14 residues. The V gene lost 3 bases and the J gene lost 4 bases, with 12 bases spanning the gap. In DNA, the CDR3 is TGTGCCAGCAGCTTCCTTACTAGCTTAGAGACCCAGTACTTC. This sequence encodes CASSFLTSLETQYF.

The chain joins TRBV9 to TRBJ2-3; 7 bases match TRBD2. CDR3 length: 14 amino acids. Germline V gives CDR1 SGDLS, CDR2 YYNGEE. The ends lost 4 bases at V and 5 bases at J; junction bases unmatched: 7. This CDR3 reads CASSPRPGGDTQYF. The CDR3 DNA follows: TGTGCCAGCAGCCCCCGCCCGGGAGGAGATACGCAGTATTTT.

DNA for the CDR3: TGTGCCAGCAGCCTCAAGGGGCGGAGCTCCTACGAGCAGTACTTC. Translating gives CASSLKGRSSYEQYF. This chain uses TRBV6-5 with TRBJ2-7; D is possibly TRBD1 (5 bases). The CDR3 loop spans 15 amino acids. The V gene's germline CDR1 is MNHEY and CDR2 SVGAGI. V shed 6 bases and J shed 0 bases, with 15 bases lying between them.

The chain carries TRBV5-1 and TRBJ2-1; tentative D call: TRBD2 (6 bases). The CDR3 totals 15 residues. Germline CDR1 is SGHRS and CDR2 is YFSETQ. V lost 2 bases, J lost 2 bases, and 11 bases lay in between. The CDR3 DNA follows: TGCGCCAGCAGCTTTTTAGCGGAGCCCTACAATGAGCAGTTCTTC. It translates to CASSFLAEPYNEQFF.